These 23 T cell receptor beta chains originate from one sample sequenced in a study of shared clonotypes between healthy human individuals. Profiled with immunoSEQ multiplex PCR; TCRdb holds only in-frame clones, not every one. Of more than 550,000 clones in the sample, less than 95% were seen once. The sequenced sample consisted of memory CD8+ T cells from PBMCs. The subset here: CD45RO+ cells pooled with CCR7-negative TemRA cells. These receptors originate from a man between 18 and 35 years old in good health. Some clones in this sample may be carry-over from other donors' samples.

The chain recombines TRBV9 with TRBJ2-1; D gene unclear. Trimming took 7 bases from V and 0 from J, leaving 29 bases between them. Germline CDR1 and CDR2: SGDLS and YYNGEE. The CDR3 is made up of 20 amino acids. CDR3 sequence (DNA): TGTGCCAGCCGTGGTGGGCCCCCAGCCCCCAGCACCGACTCCTACAATGAGCAGTTCTTC. Encoded protein: CASRGGPPAPSTDSYNEQFF.

This clone has just one count. The rearrangement joins TRBV7-2 to TRBJ2-3; 10 bases line up with TRBD2. Germline V gives CDR1 SGHTA, CDR2 FQGNSA. V trimming: 7 bases; J trimming: 4 bases; junction bases outside the gene matches: 11. The CDR3 contains 16 residues. Here the CDR3 reads CASNLRAGGPADTQYF. CDR3 nucleotides: TGTGCCAGCAACCTACGAGCGGGAGGGCCCGCAGATACGCAGTATTTT.

The chain joins TRBV28 to TRBJ1-2; 7 bases align to TRBD1. CDR1 and CDR2 (germline): MDHEN, SYDVKM. The junction had 3 bases not matched to a gene; V was cut back by 9 bases and J by 2 bases. The CDR3 loop spans 12 amino acids. The CDR3 sequence: CASKTGNYGYTF. Here the CDR3 DNA reads TGTGCCAGTAAGACAGGGAACTATGGCTACACCTTC.

Only a few counts were recorded for this clone. V usage is TRBV27 and J usage is TRBJ1-5; 8 nucleotides line up with TRBD1. Germline V lookup: CDR1 MNHEY, CDR2 SMNVEV (reference sequence). Unmatched junction bases numbered 7, after V lost 2 bases and J lost 7 bases. CDR3 length: 15 amino acids. In DNA form, the CDR3 reads TGTGCCAGCAGTTTACAGGGGGCTCGGGGACAGCCCCAGCATTTT. As protein: CASSLQGARGQPQHF.

The chain uses TRBV11-2 and TRBJ2-2; no definite D call. This CDR3 has 16 residues. V was cut by 1 base and J by 3 bases, with 12 bases left in between. The V gene's germline CDR1 is SGHAT and CDR2 FQNNGV. The CDR3 protein is CASSLVQRIYTGELFF. DNA for the CDR3: TGTGCCAGCAGCTTAGTTCAGAGAATCTACACCGGGGAGCTGTTTTTT.

This sequence joins TRBV15 and TRBJ1-2, with D possibly TRBD1 on 5 matching bases. The CDR3 spans 14 residues. V shed 5 bases and J shed 8 bases, with 18 bases lying between them. Germline loops: CDR1 LNHNV, CDR2 YYDKDF (reference sequence). CDR3 in amino acids: CATSGGGRGRGYTF. CDR3 bases: TGTGCCACCAGCGGGGGAGGCCGGGGGAGAGGCTACACCTTC.

This sequence joins TRBV19 and TRBJ2-3; D assignment may be TRBD1 or TRBD2 (6 bases each). V was trimmed by 8 bases and J by 5 bases, leaving 20 bases between them. The CDR3 has 15 amino acids. The germline V gene encodes CDR1 LNHDA and CDR2 SQIVND (reference sequence). This CDR3 is CASEAGTIGGDTQYF. The CDR3 nucleotides read TGTGCCAGTGAGGCCGGGACAATCGGGGGAGATACGCAGTATTTT.

This chain connects TRBV29-1 to TRBJ2-1; TRBD2 agrees at 11 bases. Germline V gene sequence: CDR1 SQVTM, CDR2 ANQGSEA. This CDR3 contains 14 residues. The trim removed 4 bases at V and 9 bases at J, leaving 8 bases unmatched. The DNA of the CDR3 is TGCAGCGTTGGGCTAGCGGGAGGTCTTAGTGAGCAGTTCTTC. This translates into CSVGLAGGLSEQFF.

The rearrangement uses TRBV27 and TRBJ2-3; D is tentatively TRBD1 or TRBD2 (7 bases each). V was cut by 8 bases and J by 0 bases, with 24 bases left in between. Per germline, CDR1 MNHEY and CDR2 SMNVEV (reference sequence). CDR3 size: 18 residues. In DNA, the CDR3 is TGTGCCAGCGCCAGGGGGGGAGGCCCTAAAACTAGCACAGATACGCAGTATTTT. Translated: CASARGGGPKTSTDTQYF.

The rearrangement links TRBV19 to TRBJ2-3; D may correspond to TRBD1 or TRBD2 (5 bases each). The germline V gene encodes CDR1 LNHDA and CDR2 SQIVND (reference sequence). The CDR3 runs to 15 residues. The V end was cut by 9 bases, the J end by 2 bases, with 18 bases between. The CDR3 loop reads CASATRDEPTDTQYF. Written as DNA, the CDR3 is TGTGCCAGCGCAACCCGGGACGAACCCACAGATACGCAGTATTTT.

The chain employs TRBV27 and TRBJ2-7, with 7 bases lining up with TRBD2. With V trimmed by 6 bases and J by 7 bases, 15 bases remained unmatched. Germline values: CDR1 MNHEY, CDR2 SMNVEV (reference sequence). This CDR3 contains 15 residues. The CDR3 sequence is CASSSPLAGEREQYF. The DNA for the CDR3 is TGTGCCAGCAGCTCGCCTTTGGCGGGAGAACGAGAGCAGTACTTC.

With regard to this clone: Other DNA sequences from this sample encode an identical CDR3 as well. The chain couples TRBV28 to TRBJ2-7, with TRBD2 as a possible D gene (5 bases). V gave up 5 bases and J gave up 0 bases, with 8 bases separating them. The CDR3 covers 13 residues. Germline V CDR1 and CDR2: MDHEN, SYDVKM. The CDR3 bases are TGTGCCAGCAGTCTAGCCGGCTCCTACGAGCAGTACTTC. As protein: CASSLAGSYEQYF.

The genes are TRBV6-5 and TRBJ1-1; D not resolved. The V and J ends lost 7 bases and 0 bases respectively, with 15 bases between them. This CDR3 contains 15 residues. In germline, CDR1 is MNHEY, CDR2 SVGAGI. In nucleotides, the CDR3 is TGTGCCAGCACTCTCCGATATCCGATGAACACTGAAGCTTTCTTT. This gives the protein CASTLRYPMNTEAFF.

The chain has TRBV2 and TRBJ2-2, with 7 bases aligning to TRBD1. V was clipped by 5 bases and J by 1 base; unmatched bases: 16. The CDR3 consists of 19 residues. The germline CDR1 and CDR2 sequences are SNHLY and FYNNEI. The CDR3 region is CASSSLFYDREGNTGELFF. DNA for the CDR3: TGTGCCAGCAGTTCGCTTTTTTACGACAGGGAAGGGAACACCGGGGAGCTGTTTTTT.

The chain carries TRBV27 and TRBJ2-5, with TRBD2 matching over 11 bases. This CDR3 region has 15 residues. Trimming removed 5 bases from V and 5 bases from J; junction bases left unmatched: 7. The V gene's germline CDR1 is MNHEY and CDR2 SMNVEV (reference sequence). CDR3 coding DNA: TGTGCCAGCAGTATAGCGGGAGGGTTGCGGGAGACCCAGTACTTC. Translating gives CASSIAGGLRETQYF.

In regard to this clone: Its ends do not fully match the called genes, so a read error is possible. V is TRBV2 and J is TRBJ1-4, with 9 bases fitting TRBD1. This CDR3 is built from 14 residues. Germline V gives CDR1 SNHLY, CDR2 FYNNEI. The CDR3, as DNA: TGTGCCAGCAGCGGGACAGGGTCTAAAGAAAAACTGTTTTTT. The encoded protein is CASSGTGSKEKLFF.

V and J are TRBV4-3 and TRBJ2-7; TRBD2 aligns across 7 bases. Germline V gene sequence: CDR1 LGHNA, CDR2 YSLEER. With 0 bases clipped from V and 2 bases from J, the junction kept 10 bases outside the gene matches. CDR3 length: 17 residues. CDR3 loop: CASSQDHTSETPYEQYF. CDR3 sequence (DNA): TGCGCCAGCAGCCAAGATCATACTAGCGAGACCCCCTACGAGCAGTACTTC.

This chain connects TRBV5-6 to TRBJ2-3; the D gene is possibly TRBD2 (6 bases). This CDR3 contains 17 residues. Germline CDR1 SGHDT, CDR2 YYEEEE. Between the trimmed V and J ends, which lost 4 bases and 2 bases, there was a span of 20 bases. In nucleotides, the CDR3 is TGTGCCAGCAGCCCGTTCCGGGGCGGGGTGACCACAGATACGCAGTATTTT. Amino acid sequence: CASSPFRGGVTTDTQYF.

Ten or more counts support this clone. The chain uses TRBV5-1 and TRBJ2-3; D not resolved. Trimming left V 1 base short and J 2 bases short, with 8 bases between. The CDR3 spans 14 residues. The V gene's germline CDR1 is SGHRS and CDR2 YFSETQ. Here the CDR3 DNA reads TGCGCCAGCAGCTTGTGGAGTTTCACAGATACGCAGTATTTT. Amino acid sequence: CASSLWSFTDTQYF.

The J gene is TRBJ2-4, the V gene TRBV7-9; 8 positions agree with TRBD2. The V gene end was trimmed by 5 bases and the J gene end by 1 base; junction bases not matched to a gene: 4. Germline CDR1 is SEHNR and CDR2 is FQNEAQ (reference sequence). This CDR3 is built from 15 residues. The CDR3 reads CASSPGGAAKNIQYF. The CDR3 DNA follows: TGTGCCAGCAGCCCCGGGGGGGCGGCCAAAAACATTCAGTACTTC.

The genes are TRBV7-2 and TRBJ2-5; no reliable D call. CDR1 and CDR2 from the germline V gene are SGHTA and FQGNSA. V was pared by 1 base and J by 4 bases, with 7 bases between. This CDR3 has 13 residues. The CDR3 spells CASSLGVRETQYF. CDR3 bases: TGTGCCAGCAGCTTAGGGGTGAGAGAGACCCAGTACTTC. Combining the CDR3 with reference TRBV7-2 and TRBJ2-5 gives the whole variable domain GAGVSQSPSNKVTEKGKDVELRCDPISGHTALYWYRQSLGQGLEFLIYFQGNSAPDKSGLPSDRFSAERTGGSVSTLTIQRTQQEDSAVYLCASSLGVRETQYFGPGTRLLVL.

This clone has just a few counts. The V gene is TRBV11-1, the J gene TRBJ1-1; D is unclear. The CDR3 is made up of 14 amino acids. The germline gives CDR1 SGHAT, CDR2 FQDESV (reference sequence). Trimming pared 5 bases from V and 1 base from J, leaving 11 bases between. The DNA of the CDR3 is TGTGCCAGCAGCCCCTGGGCCGGGAACACTGAAGCTTTCTTT. Its translation is CASSPWAGNTEAFF.

On this clone itself: The same CDR3 arises from other DNA sequences in this sample as well. V is TRBV7-9 and J is TRBJ1-2; TRBD1 is a possible D gene (5 bases). Germline V gives CDR1 SEHNR, CDR2 FQNEAQ (reference sequence). Trimming took 1 base from V and 4 from J, leaving 10 bases between them. The CDR3 loop spans 14 amino acids. CDR3 amino acids: CASSLGRGLYGYTF. The CDR3 bases are TGTGCCAGCAGCTTAGGTAGGGGCCTCTATGGCTACACCTTC.